This T cell receptor (beta chain) was captured by sequencing in a study of blood T cell repertoires in COVID-19. Study overall: From the United States, Italy and Spain came samples of acute and convalescent COVID-19. The cDNA or gDNA used as material had been derived from T cells, B-cell-depleted T cells, or PBMCs.

The participants were between roughly 18 and 100 years old and came from some 25 US areas. Original analysis: Amplifying reference gene primers gave estimates of nucleated cell counts. The table came from immunoSEQ multiplex PCR; TCRdb's copy has only in-frame clones and leaves some out. V, J and clone size reflect that table, while D and trimming were determined from the DNA. Of 300,000 to 500,000 clones in the sample, approximately 88% are singletons; the top ten hold approximately 0.96%. The CDR3 is 14 amino acids. After removal of 6 bases from V and 2 bases from J, the junction contained 4 bases not matched to a gene. Germline V lookup: CDR1 SGHNT, CDR2 YENEEA.

The TCR sequence derives from a woman in her twenties or thirties with acute COVID-19. The genes are TRBV11-3 and TRBJ2-1; 7 bases agree with TRBD1. Sequences were obtained from PBMCs or T cells enriched from blood (not recorded which). Here the CDR3 DNA reads TGTGCCAGCAGTACCGGGACAGCCTACAATGAGCAGTTCTTC. Protein sequence: CASSTGTAYNEQFF.